The next 22 T cell receptor beta chains were all read from a single sample in a study of Ad26.COV2.S vaccination and SARS-CoV-2 variants. Treatment noted: about 20 received Ad26.COV2.S at low or high dose, single or two shots; a few received placebo; per-sample allocation not given. The samples were gathered on day 63 after the first injection of vaccine or placebo. Assay used: immunoSEQ multiplex PCR; TCRdb lists only in-frame clones, some missing. The top ten clones hold 3% to 3.5% of a sample with about 370,000 clones, 75% to 90% of them seen once. The sequenced sample was peripheral blood, obtained in a trial of Ad26.COV2.S vaccine versus placebo. The receptor source for this set is a person between 18 and 60 years old who received the Ad26.COV2.S COVID-19 vaccine or a placebo.

This clone was seen a single time. The chain has TRBV6-5 and TRBJ2-7; D possibly corresponds to TRBD2 (6 bases). The germline V and J ends were trimmed by 8 bases and 7 bases, with 18 bases remaining between them. This CDR3 comprises 13 residues. Germline V gives CDR1 MNHEY, CDR2 SVGAGI. CDR3 amino acids: CASAAGSTGEQYF. The CDR3 region has the DNA TGTGCCAGCGCTGCCGGGAGCACGGGAGAGCAGTACTTC.

This sequence joins TRBV30 and TRBJ1-5; possibly TRBD1 for D (5 bases). The CDR3 is 14 residues long. Germline CDR1 reads GTSNPN; CDR2 reads SVGIG (reference sequence). Trimming removed 0 bases at V and 2 bases at J, with 8 bases between. CDR3 nucleotides: TGTGCCTGGAGTGTTGGGGCAGGCAATCAGCCCCAGCATTTT. Encoded protein: CAWSVGAGNQPQHF.

Written as DNA, the CDR3 is TGCGCCAGCAGCCCACAGACTAGCGGGGGCTACAATGAGCAGTTCTTC. Its protein product is CASSPQTSGGYNEQFF. The J gene is TRBJ2-1, the V gene TRBV4-3; 12 nucleotides align to TRBD2. This CDR3 contains 16 residues. Losses at the gene ends were 4 bases for V and 3 bases for J; bases not matched to a gene: 4. The germline CDR1 and CDR2 sequences are LGHNA and YSLEER.

This clone was counted between two and nine times. CDR3 loop: CASSVDPQGTGELFF. CDR3 DNA: TGTGCCAGCAGCGTAGACCCCCAGGGGACGGGGGAGCTGTTTTTT. The rearrangement uses TRBV9 and TRBJ2-2; D is perhaps TRBD1 (6 bases). Germline CDR1 SGDLS, CDR2 YYNGEE. CDR3 length: 15 amino acids. Between the trimmed V and J ends, which lost 0 bases and 8 bases, there was a span of 14 bases.

The rearrangement links TRBV10-2 to TRBJ2-7; TRBD1 might be the D (6 bases). This CDR3 is 13 amino acids long. V was cut by 3 bases and J by 6 bases, with 12 bases left in between. Germline CDR1 reads WSHSY; CDR2 reads SAAADI. CDR3 bases: TGCGCCAGCAGTGATCGACAGGCTTTCGAGCAGTACTTC. Translated: CASSDRQAFEQYF.

This sequence joins TRBV14 and TRBJ2-7; the D gene is possibly TRBD2 (5 bases). The V end lost 8 bases, the J end lost 4 bases, and 12 bases lay between the germline ends. This CDR3 has 12 residues. The V gene's germline CDR1 is SGHDN and CDR2 FVKESK. The CDR3 DNA reads as TGTGCCAGCCAGCGACGAGGGTACGAGCAGTACTTC. It codes for CASQRRGYEQYF.

The V gene is TRBV4-3, the J gene TRBJ2-1, with 7 bases fitting TRBD2. The CDR3 spans 15 residues. V lost 0 bases to trimming and J lost 8 bases; unmatched junction nucleotides: 7. Per the germline V gene, CDR1 is LGHNA and CDR2 is YSLEER. CDR3 amino acids: CASSQDETSYDEQFF. CDR3 DNA sequence: TGCGCCAGCAGCCAAGACGAGACTAGCTATGATGAGCAGTTCTTC.

This chain links TRBV6-2 or TRBV6-3 with TRBJ1-5; D is unclear. Trimming stripped 5 bases from V and 0 bases from J, with 8 bases between. The CDR3 is made up of 14 amino acids. Looked up from germline, CDR1 is MNHEY and CDR2 is SVGEGT. The CDR3 protein is CASSATNSNQPQHF. DNA of the CDR3: TGTGCCAGCAGTGCGACCAATAGCAATCAGCCCCAGCATTTT.

This rearrangement joins TRBV20-1 to TRBJ1-1; D unresolved. Looked up from germline, CDR1 is DFQATT and CDR2 is SNEGSKA (reference sequence). This CDR3 contains 10 residues. Trimming removed 5 bases at V and 0 bases at J, with 1 base between. CDR3 sequence reads: CSALNTEAFF. The CDR3 nucleotides read TGCAGTGCTTTGAACACTGAAGCTTTCTTT.

The chain's CDR3 is CASSLRDRAFF. CDR3 coding DNA: TGTGCCAGCAGTTTAAGGGATAGAGCTTTCTTT. The rearrangement joins TRBV12-3 or TRBV12-4 to TRBJ1-1; unclear D gene. The CDR3 has 11 residues. The V end lost 2 bases, the J end lost 10 bases, and 8 bases lay between the germline ends.

This clone was counted only a few times. The V gene is TRBV6-1, the J gene TRBJ1-5, with D possibly matching TRBD1 (5 bases). Trimming removed 0 bases from V and 1 base from J, with 13 bases in between. The CDR3 loop spans 17 amino acids. CDR1 and CDR2 (germline): MNHNS, SASEGT. The CDR3 loop reads CASSEAWQGGSNQPQHF. The CDR3 DNA is TGTGCCAGCAGTGAAGCGTGGCAGGGTGGGAGCAATCAGCCCCAGCATTTT.

This chain connects TRBV4-3 to TRBJ2-1; D gene unclear. Trimming shortened V by 3 bases and J by 9 bases, and 15 bases separated the two germline ends. Per the germline V gene, CDR1 is LGHNA and CDR2 is YSLEER. CDR3 length equals 14 residues. The CDR3 is CASSHVDSTGEQFF. CDR3 DNA sequence: TGCGCCAGCAGCCACGTTGACTCGACGGGTGAGCAGTTCTTC.

The V gene is TRBV19, the J gene TRBJ1-2, with D possibly being TRBD1 (5 bases). The CDR3 is 13 amino acids. V was cut by 2 bases and J by 4 bases, with 8 bases left in between. The V gene's germline CDR1 is LNHDA and CDR2 SQIVND (reference sequence). The CDR3 DNA is TGTGCCAGTAGTATAAGGGGATTCTATGGCTACACCTTC. It specifies CASSIRGFYGYTF.

This clone was counted a single time. The DNA of the CDR3 is TGCGCCAGCAGCTTGGGAGAGTGGGGTCAGCCCCAGCATTTT. Amino acids: CASSLGEWGQPQHF. The chain recombines TRBV5-1 with TRBJ1-5; no clear D. The germline V gene encodes CDR1 SGHRS and CDR2 YFSETQ. This CDR3 is 14 amino acids long. V was clipped by 0 bases and J by 6 bases, with 10 bases between them. Full variable domain (remainder filled in from reference TRBV5-1 and TRBJ1-5): KAGVTQTPRYLIKTRGQQVTLSCSPISGHRSVSWYQQTPGQGLQFLFEYFSETQRNKGNFPGRFSGRQFSNSRSEMNVSTLELGDSALYLCASSLGEWGQPQHFGDGTRLSIL.

This chain joins TRBV5-8 and TRBJ1-5; unclear D gene. Germline-derived CDR1 and CDR2 are SGHTS and YDEGEE. With 3 bases removed from V and 7 bases from J, the gap between germline ends came to 11 bases. The CDR3 is made up of 13 amino acids. CDR3 coding DNA: TGTGCCAGCAGCTCTGTCTCGAGGCAGCCCCAGCATTTT. Its protein is CASSSVSRQPQHF.

This sequence joins TRBV19 and TRBJ2-5; D uncertain. V lost 8 bases and J 1 base, leaving 11 bases between the germline ends. This CDR3 comprises 13 residues. Germline assignment: CDR1 LNHDA and CDR2 SQIVND (reference sequence). The CDR3 protein is CASSVGTQETQYF. The CDR3 DNA is TGTGCCAGTTCCGTGGGTACCCAAGAGACCCAGTACTTC. Full variable domain (missing parts from reference TRBV19 and TRBJ2-5): DGGITQSPKYLFRKEGQNVTLSCEQNLNHDAMYWYRQDPGQGLRLIYYSQIVNDFQKGDIAEGYSVSREKKESFPLTVTSAQKNPTAFYLCASSVGTQETQYFGPGTRLLVL.

With respect to this clone: Other nucleotide sequences from this sample produce the same CDR3. The chain has TRBV6-5 and TRBJ1-1; D not certain. Trimming shortened V by 3 bases and J by 0 bases, and 8 bases separated the two germline ends. There are 14 residues in the CDR3. CDR1 and CDR2 (germline): MNHEY, SVGAGI. CDR3 residues: CASSYSELNTEAFF. The CDR3 coding sequence is TGTGCCAGCAGTTATTCGGAATTGAACACTGAAGCTTTCTTT.

The chain is built from TRBV7-9 and TRBJ2-7, with 8 nucleotides matching TRBD2. CDR1 is SEHNR, CDR2 FQNEAQ, per germline (reference sequence). This CDR3 has 15 residues. V was pared by 6 bases and J by 7 bases, with 14 bases of the junction left unmatched. CDR3 in amino acids: CASSWTSPYDEEQYF. The CDR3 region has the DNA TGTGCCAGCAGTTGGACTAGCCCCTATGATGAGGAGCAGTACTTC.

The chain combines TRBV7-9 with TRBJ2-2; D is ambiguous. This CDR3 region has 12 residues. From germline, CDR1 is SEHNR and CDR2 FQNEAQ (reference sequence). Trimming stripped 3 bases from V and 4 bases from J, with 3 bases between. CDR3 bases: TGTGCCAGCAGCTTCATCACCGGGGAGCTGTTTTTT. Protein product: CASSFITGELFF.

The chain is built from TRBV30 and TRBJ1-6, with a tentative D call TRBD1 (6 bases). CDR3 length: 13 residues. V gave up 8 bases and J gave up 3 bases, with 11 bases separating them. Germline V CDR1 and CDR2: GTSNPN, SVGIG (reference sequence). The CDR3 is CARETGYNSPLHF. The CDR3 DNA follows: TGTGCCCGGGAGACAGGCTATAATTCACCCCTCCACTTT.

This chain connects TRBV6-5 to TRBJ2-1; unclear D gene. Germline V gene lookup returns CDR1 MNHEY and CDR2 SVGAGI. V was clipped by 9 bases and J by 0 bases, with 15 bases between them. CDR3 size: 15 residues. The CDR3 region is CASETPWSSYNEQFF. The CDR3 DNA reads as TGTGCCAGTGAGACGCCTTGGAGCTCCTACAATGAGCAGTTCTTC.

Of note for this clone: The same CDR3 arises from other DNA sequences in this sample as well. This chain joins TRBV19 and TRBJ2-7; 7 nucleotides agree with TRBD2. The CDR3 runs to 14 residues. V was pared by 3 bases and J by 2 bases, with 4 bases of the junction left unmatched. Germline V gene lookup returns CDR1 LNHDA and CDR2 SQIVND (reference sequence). The CDR3 nucleotides read TGTGCCAGTAGTATTTCGGGGGGAGCCTACGAGCAGTACTTC. This translates into CASSISGGAYEQYF.